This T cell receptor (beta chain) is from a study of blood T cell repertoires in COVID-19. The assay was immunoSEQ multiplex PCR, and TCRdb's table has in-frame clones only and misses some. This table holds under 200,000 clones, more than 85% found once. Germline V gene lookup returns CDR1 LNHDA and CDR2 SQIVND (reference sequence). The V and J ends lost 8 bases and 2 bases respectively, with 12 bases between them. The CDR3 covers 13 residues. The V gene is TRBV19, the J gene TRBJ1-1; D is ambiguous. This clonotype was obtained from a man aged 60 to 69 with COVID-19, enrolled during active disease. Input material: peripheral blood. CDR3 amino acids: CASRLTANTEAFF. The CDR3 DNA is TGTGCCAGTCGACTGACCGCAAACACTGAAGCTTTCTTT.